The entry that follows covers one TCR beta chain sequence. Its antigen has not been determined. Within one base of it there is no much larger clone, and no base qualities were kept. TRB CDR3 regions were amplified from genomic DNA with the immunoSEQ two-step, bias-controlled multiplex PCR assay. CDR3 libraries were sequenced on an Illumina NextSeq 500. As for the original processing: The immunoSEQ Analyzer platform handled the initial alignment and bioinformatics, which included bias normalization against synthetic CDR3 analogs. Annotation of V, D and J genes followed the definitions in the IMGT database. Further TRBV analyses used VDJtools version 1.1.10 and the R package tcR version 2.2.1.11 with default settings. GLIPH analysis was done using default settings in version 1.0. To test for significant clonotype frequency changes in CDR3 sequences with at least 5 reads, a 2-sided binomial test with Benjamini-Hochberg correction (alpha = 0.01) was used. The immuneACCESS repertoire file appears here via TCRdb, limited to in-frame rearrangements. These files lack a portion of the clones; in checked studies, under half of the deficit traces to unresolved V genes, and the cause of the others is not known. That table gives V, J and clone size, and the DNA gave D and trimming. Within this sample are 50,000 or so clones, with less than 95% of them counted one time only. The top ten hold 2.5% to 3.5% of the sample.

This sample stems from a study of T cell therapy after organ transplantation (dated by TCRdb to between 2018 and 2020). Broadly, across the study: The therapy products consisted of autologous CMV-specific T cells grown in vitro for roughly two weeks using a peptide pool of 30 HLA class I and II CMV epitopes. Only about 80% of the 10 patients had long-term post-therapy samples available. Before T cell therapy commenced, pretherapy samples of peripheral blood were collected. The median number of CMV-specific T cells given to patients was 1.92 x 10^8, delivered over 2 to 6 intravenous infusions. This study was a follow-up analysis of the TRBV repertoire from an open-label phase I trial that tested autologous CMV-specific adoptive T cell therapy in people who had received solid-organ transplants. Up to 6 T cell doses were administered to patients every 2 weeks, and patients were monitored for roughly 29 weeks after therapy was completed. Of the roughly 10 patients, eight were classified as clinical responders and two were classified as nonresponders. What the work shows at the level of the full study, not this receptor alone: Few detected expansions in nonresponders may reflect reduced sample coverage from poor CD8+ T cell yield. Before therapy, nonresponders had marked clonal expansions, and after therapy the repertoires of nonresponders changed only minimally. Reconstitution after therapy appeared to include not only transferred clonotypes but also endogenous clonotypes that had not been detected in the therapy products. Assessment of confounders such as concurrent antirejection and antiviral medications was prevented by the small cohort. Fold change in CD8 clonality after therapy was inversely correlated with pretherapy clonality, suggesting that less biased repertoires were more receptive to remodeling.

The time point label corresponds to: before start of T cell therapy. Solid-organ transplant recipients with drug-resistant/recurrent cytomegalovirus were included as patients. Nine to ten trial participants were selected for repertoire analysis based on availability of post-therapy peripheral blood mononuclear cells. A BD FACSAria III was used to sort viable CD3+CD8+CD4- lymphocytes from PBMCs. Genomic DNA was extracted from sorted cells with the Qiagen DNeasy Kit. Clipping removes 7 bases from V and 3 bases from J, with 12 as the unmatched junction base count. The CDR3 starts with the cysteine, ends with the phenylalanine, and has 18 residues. Only the CDR3 DNA stays, 54 bases, in frame from base 1. CDR1 and CDR2 (SGHRS, YFSETQ) derive from the germline V gene.

This clonotype was sampled from a human patient who had received a solid organ transplant and had CMV disease. The rearranged chain carries TRBV5-1 and TRBJ2-6; the central 11 bases match TRBD1. Here the sequenced sample was CD8+ T cells from blood, taken before autologous CMV-specific T cell therapy. The sequenced DNA is TGCGCCAGCGCCTGGCCAGGACAGGGGGCCATTGGGGCCAACGTCCTGACTTTC. This yields the protein CASAWPGQGAIGANVLTF.